This TCR beta chain derives from a study of blood T cell repertoires in COVID-19. Using immunoSEQ multiplex PCR, the repertoire was profiled, and TCRdb retains in-frame clones only, with some absent. This sample has approximately 220,000 clones; around 90% occur once, and the top ten carry 3%. This CDR3 is 20 amino acids long. Germline CDR1 is SNHLY and CDR2 is FYNNEI. Trimming cost V 2 bases and J 1 base; bases outside gene matches: 11. The V and J genes are TRBV2 and TRBJ2-3, with 14 bases that match TRBD2. Specimen: peripheral blood. This clonotype originated in a man aged 55 to 70 with acute or convalescent COVID-19. The CDR3 DNA reads TGTGCCAGCAGTGAACCCAGACTAGCGGGGGGGCCGTACGGCACAGATACGCAGTATTTT. Translation: CASSEPRLAGGPYGTDTQYF. Full variable domain (missing parts from reference TRBV2 and TRBJ2-3): EPEVTQTPSHQVTQMGQEVILRCVPISNHLYFYWYRQILGQKVEFLVSFYNNEISEKSEIFDDQFSVERPDGSNFTLKIRSTKLEDSAMYFCASSEPRLAGGPYGTDTQYFGPGTRLTVL.